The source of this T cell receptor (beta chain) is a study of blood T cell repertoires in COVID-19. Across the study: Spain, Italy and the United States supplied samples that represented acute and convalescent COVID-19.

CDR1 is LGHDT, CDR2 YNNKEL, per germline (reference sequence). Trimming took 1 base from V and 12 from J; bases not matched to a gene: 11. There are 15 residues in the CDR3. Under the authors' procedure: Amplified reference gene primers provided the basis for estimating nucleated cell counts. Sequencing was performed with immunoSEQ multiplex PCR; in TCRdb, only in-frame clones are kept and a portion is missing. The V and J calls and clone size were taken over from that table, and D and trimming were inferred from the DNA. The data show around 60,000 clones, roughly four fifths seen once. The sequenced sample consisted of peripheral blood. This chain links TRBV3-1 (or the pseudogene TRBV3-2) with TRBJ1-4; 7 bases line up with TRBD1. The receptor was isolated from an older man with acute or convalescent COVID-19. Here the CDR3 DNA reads TGTGCCAGCAGCCAAGCTAGACAGGGCGACGGGGAACTGTTTTTT. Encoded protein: CASSQARQGDGELFF.